These T cell receptor beta chains were read from a single sample in a study of monozygotic twins with cystic fibrosis. Data came from immunoSEQ multiplex PCR; TCRdb stores just in-frame clones and leaves some out. The sample comprises more than 30,000 clones, approximately 97% of which are singletons, and about 0.17% rests with the top ten. Sample: blood. These receptors were taken from a girl aged 2 to 10 with cystic fibrosis. CDR3s include the opening cysteine and the closing phenylalanine or tryptophan. Fields, in order: V gene, clone size, J gene, D gene, CDR3 DNA, CDR3 protein. D genes are given only for firm matches. A row's size may be missing; if present it is once, few, many or a size class.

TRBV25-1	.	TRBJ2-1	TRBD1	TGTGCCAGCAGTGAATATTTCGGGACAGATTTATCGGATGAGCAGTTCTTC	CASSEYFGTDLSDEQFF
TRBV5-1	.	TRBJ2-3	.	TGCGCCAGCAGCTTGGCTGGCACAGATACGCAGTATTTT	CASSLAGTDTQYF
TRBV4-1	.	TRBJ2-1	.	TGCGCCAGCAGCCAAGGGAGGTCCAATGAGCAGTTCTTC	CASSQGRSNEQFF
TRBV29-1	.	TRBJ1-2	.	TGCAGCGTTGAACTTCACAGGGTGAATGGCTACACCTTC	CSVELHRVNGYTF
TRBV5-1	.	TRBJ2-7	.	TGCGCCAGCGGCACCGGGAGAGACGAGCAGTACTTC	CASGTGRDEQYF
TRBV6-5	.	TRBJ1-2	.	TGTGCCAGCAGTTACTCCCCCGGACAGACCTATGGCTACACCTTC	CASSYSPGQTYGYTF
TRBV14	.	TRBJ1-2	.	TGTGCCAGCAGCCAAGAGGAACTTTGGGCGTACACCTTC	CASSQEELWAYTF
TRBV6-5	.	TRBJ2-7	.	TGTGCCAGCAGTTCGGACAGCTACGAGCAGTACTTC	CASSSDSYEQYF
TRBV19	.	TRBJ1-2	TRBD1	TGTGCCAGTAGTCTGACAGGGCCTTATGGCTACACCTTC	CASSLTGPYGYTF
TRBV11-3	.	TRBJ1-1	TRBD1	TGTGCCAGCAGCCCAGGGGGGAACACTGAAGCTTTCTTT	CASSPGGNTEAFF
TRBV9	.	TRBJ2-2	.	TGTGCCAGCAGCGTAGAGTTTTCGAACACCGGGGAGCTGTTTTTT	CASSVEFSNTGELFF
TRBV15	.	TRBJ1-1	.	TGTGCCACCAGCAGAGTCCCAGCAAACACTGAAGCTTTCTTT	CATSRVPANTEAFF
TRBV4-1	.	TRBJ1-5	.	TGCGCCAGCAGCCAAGTTGGGGCTTATAGCAATCAGCCCCAGCATTTT	CASSQVGAYSNQPQHF
TRBV4-1	.	TRBJ2-3	.	TGCGCCAGCCAAAAGCAGGCCAGGAGCACAGATACGCAGTATTTT	CASQKQARSTDTQYF
TRBV28	.	TRBJ2-7	TRBD1	TGTGCCAGCAGTTTACATACAGGGGAGTGGGAGCAGTACTTC	CASSLHTGEWEQYF
TRBV7-3	.	TRBJ1-1	.	TGTGCCAGCAGCTTAAAACAGAACACTGAAGCTTTCTTT	CASSLKQNTEAFF
TRBV4-1	.	TRBJ2-7	TRBD1	TGCGCCAGCAGCCCACGGACAGGGAATGAGCAGTACTTC	CASSPRTGNEQYF
TRBV18	.	TRBJ2-3	.	TGTGCCAGCTCACTGAGACAGTCTAGCACAGATACGCAGTATTTT	CASSLRQSSTDTQYF
TRBV10-3	.	TRBJ2-2	.	TGTGCCCTATTGGCGAACACCGGGGAGCTGTTTTTT	CALLANTGELFF
TRBV5-4	few	TRBJ2-7	TRBD1	TGTGCCAGCAGCCCGGGACAGGGAGGCTACGAGCAGTACTTC	CASSPGQGGYEQYF
TRBV4-1	.	TRBJ2-1	TRBD2	TGCGCCAGCAGCCAAGGGACTAGCGGGCCTACCTACAATGAGCAGTTCTTC	CASSQGTSGPTYNEQFF
TRBV30	once	TRBJ2-7	TRBD1	TGTGCCTCCCGGGACAGGGTGACCCAGCAGTACTTC	CASRDRVTQQYF
TRBV4-2	.	TRBJ1-4	TRBD1	TGTGCCAGCAGCCAAGAGTACAGGGCAGGGGGAAATGAAAAACTGTTTTTT	CASSQEYRAGGNEKLFF
TRBV19	.	TRBJ2-7	.	TGTGCCAGTAGTAGCTCACCCAGCGCCTCCTACGAGCAGTACTTC	CASSSSPSASYEQYF
TRBV19	.	TRBJ2-2	.	TGTGCCAGTAGTCCACCGTATCTTAACACCGGGGAGCTGTTTTTT	CASSPPYLNTGELFF
TRBV9	.	TRBJ2-7	TRBD1	TGTGCCAGCAGCGTGGGACAGGGGTCCGAGCAGTACTTC	CASSVGQGSEQYF
TRBV5-1	.	TRBJ2-5	.	TGCGCCAGCGCCCGGGGCATGGTACAAGAGACCCAGTACTTC	CASARGMVQETQYF
TRBV7-2	.	TRBJ2-1	.	TGTGCCAGCAGCTTAGGGCTAGCTGGTGAGCAGTTCTTC	CASSLGLAGEQFF
TRBV28	.	TRBJ1-2	.	TGTGCCAGCAGGGAATCCCGGGACAACTATGGCTACACCTTC	CASRESRDNYGYTF
TRBV9	.	TRBJ2-1	TRBD2	TGTGCCAGCAGCGGAAGGACTAGCGGTCGCAATGAGCAGTTCTTC	CASSGRTSGRNEQFF
TRBV4-2	.	TRBJ2-7	.	TGTGCCAGCAGCCTTACCGGGCCCACCCCACCTCGGGAGCAGTACTTC	CASSLTGPTPPREQYF
TRBV7-9	.	TRBJ2-7	.	TGTGCCAGCAGCTTAAACCCCGGATTTAGCTCCTACGAGCAGTACTTC	CASSLNPGFSSYEQYF
TRBV10-3	.	TRBJ1-2	.	TGTGCCTCCTCCGGGACCCAAACCCGCTCTGGGTATGGCTACACCTTC	CASSGTQTRSGYGYTF
TRBV5-4	.	TRBJ2-2	.	TGTGCCAGCAGCTTAGGAGGGGCCACCGGGGAGCTGTTTTTT	CASSLGGATGELFF
TRBV19	.	TRBJ1-1	.	TGTGCCAGTAGTATTGCGGTGAACACTGAAGCTTTCTTT	CASSIAVNTEAFF
TRBV14	.	TRBJ2-1	.	TGTGCCAGCAGCCGGATTGATACACGGGGGAACAATGAGCAGTTCTTC	CASSRIDTRGNNEQFF
TRBV19	.	TRBJ2-7	.	TGTGCCAGTAGTAGCAGGACGTTCGACGAGCAGTACTTC	CASSSRTFDEQYF
TRBV5-4	.	TRBJ1-4	.	TGTGCCAGCAGCTTCGACAGACTTAATGAAAAACTGTTTTTT	CASSFDRLNEKLFF
TRBV18	.	TRBJ2-7	TRBD2	TGTGCCAGCTCACCCAAAGAGGGAGGGAGGTCTTCCTACGAGCAGTACTTC	CASSPKEGGRSSYEQYF
TRBV19	.	TRBJ1-5	.	TGTGCCAGTAGTCCTCACGTTCAGCCCCAGCATTTT	CASSPHVQPQHF
TRBV28	once	TRBJ1-2	TRBD1	TGTGCCAGCAGTGCCGGACAGGGGCTTATTGGGTATGGCTACACCTTC	CASSAGQGLIGYGYTF
TRBV2	.	TRBJ2-2	TRBD2	TGTGCCAGCAGTGGGCTAGCGGGGGCCTCTACCGGGGAGCTGTTTTTT	CASSGLAGASTGELFF
TRBV19	.	TRBJ1-1	TRBD1	TGTGCCAGTAGTGCAGGACAGGGGGAGGCTTTCTTT	CASSAGQGEAFF
TRBV5-4	.	TRBJ1-2	TRBD1	TGTGCCAGCAGCGTGCCCGCGGGACAGGGCAATGGTGACTATGGCTACACCTTC	CASSVPAGQGNGDYGYTF
TRBV30	.	TRBJ1-1	.	TGTGCCTGGAGTGTCCTCCTACTGAACACTGAAGCTTTCTTT	CAWSVLLLNTEAFF
TRBV4-2	.	TRBJ2-1	TRBD2	TGTGCCAGCAGCGCACAGACTAGCGGGAGCGACTCCTACAATGAGCAGTTCTTC	CASSAQTSGSDSYNEQFF
TRBV14	.	TRBJ2-1	TRBD2	TGTGCCAGCAGCGCCCGACTAGCGGGAGGGCCGAGCGATGAGCAGTTCTTC	CASSARLAGGPSDEQFF
TRBV5-6	.	TRBJ1-1	.	TGTGCCAGCAGCTTTTTTAACACTGAAGCTTTCTTT	CASSFFNTEAFF
TRBV4-1	.	TRBJ2-5	TRBD1	TGCGCCAGCAGCAGAGGACAGGGGGTACCGAAGGGGGAAGAGACCCAGTACTTC	CASSRGQGVPKGEETQYF
TRBV2	few	TRBJ1-5	.	TGTGCCAGCAGTGAATACGGGAATCAGCCCCAGCATTTT	CASSEYGNQPQHF
TRBV28	.	TRBJ1-2	.	TGTGCCAGCAGCGCCCCCCGGAGCAGAGGCAATTTCGGCTACACCTTC	CASSAPRSRGNFGYTF
TRBV5-1	once	TRBJ1-1	.	TGCGCCAGCAGCTTGGATCAGCCAGGGTCTGGCACTGAAGCTTTCTTT	CASSLDQPGSGTEAFF
TRBV18	.	TRBJ1-4	TRBD1	TGTGCCAGCTCACGGCCGGGACAGGGGATTGAAAAACTGTTTTTT	CASSRPGQGIEKLFF
TRBV4-1	.	TRBJ2-7	TRBD2	TGCGCCAGCAGCCTCCAAGCGGGAGACTACGAGCAGTACTTC	CASSLQAGDYEQYF
TRBV7-6	.	TRBJ2-5	.	TGTGCCAGCATCAAAACCGGAGGGTCCTACCAAGAGACCCAGTACTTC	CASIKTGGSYQETQYF
TRBV28	.	TRBJ1-3	.	TGTGCCAGCAGTTTGGGGGACTCTGGAAACACCATATATTTT	CASSLGDSGNTIYF
TRBV6-5	.	TRBJ1-1	.	TGTGCCAGCAGTTATGCGGGTGGGCTGCACACTGAAGCTTTCTTT	CASSYAGGLHTEAFF
TRBV19	.	TRBJ1-1	.	TGTGCCAGTAGTATAGCTCACACAGGGAGTAACACTGAAGCTTTCTTT	CASSIAHTGSNTEAFF
TRBV18	.	TRBJ1-1	.	TGTGCCAGCTTTTATAGGAAAGACACTGAAGCTTTCTTT	CASFYRKDTEAFF
TRBV7-2	.	TRBJ1-1	TRBD1	TGTGCCAGCAGCCCTTCCACCTTCCGGGACAGGGGGAGAGGAGAAGCTTTCTTT	CASSPSTFRDRGRGEAFF